The subject of this entry is one T cell receptor (beta chain). No antigen is known for it. This record comes from a study of vaccination and CD4 T cells after COVID-19. Looking at the study overall: The makeup of the convalescents was six males and four females, two of them Hispanic.

Germline lookup yields CDR1 WNHNN and CDR2 SYGVQD (reference sequence). CDR3 length: 15 amino acids. With V trimmed by 8 bases and J by 5 bases, 11 bases remained unmatched. Regarding treatment: roughly ten-day PBMC culture with coronavirus spike peptide pools or control peptides (ViraFEST assay). ViraFEST stimulated the growth of antigen-specific T cells using peptide pools and subsequently profiled their TCRs by sequencing. Study-level findings and limits: Among reactive clones from convalescent patients, a median 86.3% appeared only post-vaccination.

Cultured CD4+ T-cell DNA underwent Oncomine TCR Beta short-read sequencing. TCRdb re-derived calls from the PCR reads in MiXCR, one entry per CDR3 protein. Among about 14,000 distinct CDR3 sequences listed, around three fifths were seen once. Sequencing used CD4+ T cells from blood, cultured in vitro. This TCR derives from a human donor who had recovered from COVID-19. The chain recombines TRBV10-1 with TRBJ2-1, with TRBD2 matching over 8 bases. CDR3 loop: CASAPVSGRHNEQFF. CDR3 bases: TGCGCCAGCGCACCGGTGAGCGGGAGACACAATGAGCAGTTCTTC.